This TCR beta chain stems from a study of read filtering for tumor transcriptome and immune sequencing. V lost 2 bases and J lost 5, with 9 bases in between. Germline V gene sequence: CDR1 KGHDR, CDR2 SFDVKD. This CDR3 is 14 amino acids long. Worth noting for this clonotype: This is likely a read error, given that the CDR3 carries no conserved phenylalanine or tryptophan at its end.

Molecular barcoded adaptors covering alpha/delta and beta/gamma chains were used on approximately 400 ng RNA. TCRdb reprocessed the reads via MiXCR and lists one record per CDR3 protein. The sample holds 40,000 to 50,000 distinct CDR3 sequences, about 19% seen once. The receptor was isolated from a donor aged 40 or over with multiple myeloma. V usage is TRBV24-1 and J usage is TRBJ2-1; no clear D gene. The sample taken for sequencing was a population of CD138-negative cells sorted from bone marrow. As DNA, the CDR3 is TGTGCCACCAGTGATTCAGCCAGAAACAATGAGCAGTTCTAC. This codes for CATSDSARNNEQFY.